This T cell receptor (beta chain) was captured by sequencing in a study of CD8 T cells in Susac syndrome. This clonotype has a single count. CD8+ and CD4+ blood T cells underwent TCR beta sequencing. cDNA came from roughly 0.47 to 1 ug RNA primed by random hexamers. TCRdb re-analysed the immunoSEQ multiplex PCR reads in MiXCR, keeping a single row per CDR3 protein. The sample includes some 100,000 distinct CDR3 sequences, 96% of them seen just once. The sequenced sample consisted of CD4+ T cells from PBMCs. This receptor was identified in a human donor in good health.

The CDR3 coding sequence is TGTGCCAGCAGCCCAGGGAGGGACAAGAAGTACTTC. The encoded protein is CASSPGRDKKYF. The chain has TRBV7-2 and TRBJ2-5, with D tentatively TRBD2 (7 bases). Trimming shortened V by 5 bases and J by 12 bases, and 16 bases separated the two germline ends. In germline, CDR1 is SGHTA, CDR2 FQGNSA. CDR3 length: 12 amino acids.